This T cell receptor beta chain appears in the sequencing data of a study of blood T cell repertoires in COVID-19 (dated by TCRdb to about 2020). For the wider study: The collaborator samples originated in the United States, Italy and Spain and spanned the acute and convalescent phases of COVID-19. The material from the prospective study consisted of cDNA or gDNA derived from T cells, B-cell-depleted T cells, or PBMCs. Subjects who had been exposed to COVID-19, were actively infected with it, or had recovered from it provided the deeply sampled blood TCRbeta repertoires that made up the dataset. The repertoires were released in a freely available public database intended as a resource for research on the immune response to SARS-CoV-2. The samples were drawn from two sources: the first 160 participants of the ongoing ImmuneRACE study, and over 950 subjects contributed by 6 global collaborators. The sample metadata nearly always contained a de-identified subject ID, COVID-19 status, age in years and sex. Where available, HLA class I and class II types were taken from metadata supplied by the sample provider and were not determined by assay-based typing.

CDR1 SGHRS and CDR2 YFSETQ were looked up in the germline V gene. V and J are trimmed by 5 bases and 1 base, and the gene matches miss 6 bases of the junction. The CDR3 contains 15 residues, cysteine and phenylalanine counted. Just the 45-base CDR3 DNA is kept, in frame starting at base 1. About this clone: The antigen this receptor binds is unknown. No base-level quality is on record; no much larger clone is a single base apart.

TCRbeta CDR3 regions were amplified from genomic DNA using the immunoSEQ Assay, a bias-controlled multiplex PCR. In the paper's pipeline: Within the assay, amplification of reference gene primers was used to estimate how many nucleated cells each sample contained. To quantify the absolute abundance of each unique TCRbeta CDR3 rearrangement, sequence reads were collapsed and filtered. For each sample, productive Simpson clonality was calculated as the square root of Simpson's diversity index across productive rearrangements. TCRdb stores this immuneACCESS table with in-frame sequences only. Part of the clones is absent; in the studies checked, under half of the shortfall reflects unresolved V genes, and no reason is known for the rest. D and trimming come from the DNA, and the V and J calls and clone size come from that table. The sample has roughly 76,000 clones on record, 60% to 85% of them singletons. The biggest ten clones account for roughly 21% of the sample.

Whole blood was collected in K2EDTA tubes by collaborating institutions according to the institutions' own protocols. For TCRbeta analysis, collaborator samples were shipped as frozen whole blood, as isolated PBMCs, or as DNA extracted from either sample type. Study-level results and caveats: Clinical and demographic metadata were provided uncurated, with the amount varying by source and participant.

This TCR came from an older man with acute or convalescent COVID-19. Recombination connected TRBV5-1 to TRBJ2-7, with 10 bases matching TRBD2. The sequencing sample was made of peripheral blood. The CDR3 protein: CASSSGTSVSYEQYF. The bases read TGCGCCAGCAGTTCCGGGACTAGCGTTTCCTACGAGCAGTACTTC.